Each of the 21 T cell receptor beta chains below was sequenced from the same sample in a study of low-dose radiotherapy and immunotherapy resistance in tumors (dated by TCRdb to 2021 to 2024). To make first-strand cDNA, Superscript III was used along with a set of TRAV- and TRBV-specific primers so that both the TCRalpha and TCRbeta chains were covered. TCRs were amplified with Phusion for around 20 PCR cycles, with a constant-region primer paired with the adapter attached to the V primers. TCRdb reanalyzed the raw reads on its own, using fastp at Q25 for trimming and MiXCR for clone calling, and kept in-frame beta chains. Here each entry gathers all rows of one CDR3 protein and keeps the most common genes and DNA. The sample table contains about 13,000 distinct CDR3 sequences; only one count was recorded for more than 60% of them. The ten largest clones capture 4% to 5.5% of the sample. Every receptor here comes from a human donor with advanced metastatic prostate, ovarian, gallbladder or colorectal cancer (not recorded which). This table probably holds off-target reads from a library built for another chain.

The J gene is TRBJ1-2, the V gene TRBV19, with D perhaps matching TRBD1 (5 bases). V shed 7 bases and J shed 4 bases, with 10 bases lying between them. Germline-derived CDR1 and CDR2 are LNHDA and SQIVND (reference sequence). CDR3 size: 12 residues. The CDR3: CASKAGLYGYTF. In DNA form, the CDR3 reads TGTGCCAGTAAAGCGGGGCTCTATGGCTACACCTTC.

The V gene is TRBV5-1, the J gene TRBJ1-2, with D possibly matching TRBD1 (5 bases). CDR3 size: 14 residues. CDR1 is SGHRS, CDR2 YFSETQ, per germline. With 4 bases removed from V and 5 bases from J, the gap between germline ends came to 15 bases. The CDR3, as DNA: TGCGCCAGCAGCCCTCAACGAAAGGGGTATGGCTACACCTTC. Its protein product is CASSPQRKGYGYTF.

Here the CDR3 reads CASSFRLNTEAFF. In nucleotides, the CDR3 is TGCGCCAGCAGCTTTCGACTGAACACTGAAGCTTTCTTT. The chain is built from TRBV4-1 and TRBJ1-1; no firm D call. This CDR3 comprises 13 residues. Per the germline V gene, CDR1 is MGHRA and CDR2 is YSYEKL. Trimming removed 5 bases from V and 0 bases from J, with 7 bases in between.

The chain uses TRBV2 and TRBJ2-1; 14 bases are a match to TRBD2. This CDR3 has 16 residues. Germline values: CDR1 SNHLY, CDR2 FYNNEI. Germline trimming cut 6 bases from V and 8 bases from J; bases unmatched to any gene: 9. The CDR3 is CASRGGLAGGIDEQFF. The CDR3 coding sequence is TGTGCCAGCAGGGGCGGACTAGCGGGGGGCATCGATGAGCAGTTCTTC.

V usage is TRBV20-1 and J usage is TRBJ1-1; TRBD1 might be the D (5 bases). With 1 base removed from V and 4 bases from J, the gap between germline ends came to 13 bases. The CDR3 loop spans 14 amino acids. CDR1 is DFQATT, CDR2 SNEGSKA, per germline (reference sequence). CDR3 in amino acids: CSARGGQGITEAFF. CDR3 nucleotides: TGCAGTGCTAGAGGCGGCCAGGGAATCACTGAAGCTTTCTTT.

The chain combines TRBV9 with TRBJ2-7, with 7 bases fitting TRBD1. After removal of 4 bases from V and 3 bases from J, the junction contained 10 bases not matched to a gene. The CDR3 length is 15 residues. Germline CDR1 is SGDLS and CDR2 is YYNGEE. CDR3 loop: CASSPQTGPVYEQYF. The CDR3 DNA sequence: TGTGCCAGCAGCCCGCAGACAGGGCCGGTCTACGAGCAGTACTTC.

The chain couples TRBV30 to TRBJ2-3; TRBD2 matches at 10 bases. Trimming removed 5 bases from V and 1 base from J; junction bases left unmatched: 15. CDR1 and CDR2 (germline): GTSNPN, SVGIG (reference sequence). The length of the CDR3 is 18 residues. CDR3 amino acids: CAWLSLAGEIYRTDTQYF. CDR3 in DNA: TGTGCCTGGTTGTCGCTAGCGGGGGAGATTTACCGCACAGATACGCAGTATTTT.

V gene TRBV5-5 combines with J gene TRBJ2-5, with TRBD1 as a possible D gene (6 bases). The CDR3 loop spans 15 amino acids. Between the trimmed V and J ends, which lost 4 bases and 4 bases, there was a span of 17 bases. The germline V gene has CDR1 SGHKS and CDR2 YYEKEE (reference sequence). The CDR3 sequence: CASSQSAGVGETQYF. CDR3 coding DNA: TGTGCCAGCAGCCAGTCGGCAGGGGTGGGAGAGACCCAGTACTTC.

The J gene is TRBJ2-1, the V gene TRBV5-8; unclear D gene. The CDR3 is 15 amino acids. The V gene's germline CDR1 is SGHTS and CDR2 YDEGEE. V was shortened by 0 bases and J by 4 bases, with 11 bases between the two germline ends. The CDR3 protein is CASSLGTASYNEQFF. As DNA, the CDR3 is TGTGCCAGCAGCTTGGGGACGGCCTCTTACAATGAGCAGTTCTTC.

V usage is TRBV5-1 and J usage is TRBJ1-1; no clear D gene. Trimming removed 3 bases from V and 0 bases from J, with 27 bases in between. Germline CDR1 SGHRS, CDR2 YFSETQ. CDR3 length: 20 residues. The DNA for the CDR3 is TGCGCCAGCAGCTGGGGAATGGGCGGCAGCCTGAGGGTTATGAACACTGAAGCTTTCTTT. Encoded protein: CASSWGMGGSLRVMNTEAFF.

The rearrangement joins TRBV6-5 to TRBJ1-3; D not resolved. Trimming stripped 6 bases from V and 1 base from J, with 10 bases between. CDR3 length: 14 residues. Germline CDR1 is MNHEY and CDR2 is SVGAGI. CDR3 residues: CASSRSRSGNTIYF. CDR3 in DNA: TGTGCCAGCAGCCGCTCCAGGTCTGGAAACACCATATATTTT.

This clonotype was seen a few times. The V gene is TRBV7-2, the J gene TRBJ1-2; D not resolved. Germline lookup yields CDR1 SGHTA and CDR2 FQGNSA. The ends were cut back, 4 bases at V and 4 bases at J, with 7 bases in the middle. CDR3 length: 12 amino acids. DNA for the CDR3: TGTGCCAGCAGCTCCTCAGGCTATGGCTACACCTTC. Amino acid sequence: CASSSSGYGYTF.

The chain combines TRBV5-6 with TRBJ2-1, with TRBD2 matching 7 bases. Germline trimming cut 5 bases from V and 3 bases from J; bases unmatched to any gene: 11. The CDR3 runs to 16 residues. From germline, CDR1 is SGHDT and CDR2 YYEEEE. The CDR3: CASRPRAGRFYNEQFF. DNA for the CDR3: TGTGCCAGCAGGCCGCGAGCGGGACGATTCTACAATGAGCAGTTCTTC.

This clonotype was seen more than once but under ten times. The genes are TRBV13 and TRBJ1-4; D not resolved. There are 13 residues in the CDR3. The germline CDR1 and CDR2 sequences are PRHDT and FYEKMQ (reference sequence). Trimming shortened V by 0 bases and J by 4 bases, and 3 bases separated the two germline ends. CDR3 DNA: TGTGCCAGCAGCTTAGGGGATAATGAAAAACTGTTTTTT. This codes for CASSLGDNEKLFF.

The chain combines TRBV3-1 with TRBJ1-5; tentatively, D is TRBD1 (6 bases). The germline V gene encodes CDR1 LGHDT and CDR2 YNNKEL (reference sequence). V lost 4 bases and J lost 0, with 28 bases in between. This CDR3 contains 21 residues. DNA of the CDR3: TGTGCCAGCAGCCCCGGACAGAGTTTGGGACCCGATTCGGATAGCAATCAGCCCCAGCATTTT. This gives the protein CASSPGQSLGPDSDSNQPQHF. Based on the CDR3 plus reference TRBV3-1 and TRBJ1-5, the full variable domain is DTAVSQTPKYLVTQMGNDKSIKCEQNLGHDTMYWYKQDSKKFLKIMFSYNNKELIINETVPNRFSPKSPDKAHLNLHINSLELGDSAVYFCASSPGQSLGPDSDSNQPQHFGDGTRLSIL.

J is TRBJ1-4 and V is TRBV5-4; D remains ambiguous. The V and J ends lost 3 bases and 8 bases respectively, with 20 bases between them. The CDR3 is 16 residues long. Germline CDR1 is SGHNT and CDR2 is YYREEE (reference sequence). The CDR3 loop reads CASSSGEGAIGEKLFF. The CDR3 coding sequence is TGTGCCAGCAGCTCCGGGGAGGGAGCGATCGGGGAAAAACTGTTTTTT.

DNA of the CDR3: TGTGCCAGCAGTAGGGACAGCTCCTATAATTCACCCCTCCACTTT. Translation: CASSRDSSYNSPLHF. The V and J genes are TRBV12-3 or TRBV12-4 and TRBJ1-6, with TRBD1 matching over 7 bases. The CDR3 has 15 residues. Trimming took 5 bases from V and 0 from J; bases not matched to a gene: 1.

CDR3 loop: CASSYYNEQFF. In DNA, the CDR3 is TGTGCCAGCAGCTACTACAATGAGCAGTTCTTC. The chain joins TRBV27 to TRBJ2-1; D call uncertain. V lost 6 bases, J lost 3 bases, and 3 bases lay in between. This CDR3 region has 11 residues. Germline V gene sequence: CDR1 MNHEY, CDR2 SMNVEV (reference sequence).

The V call is TRBV12-3 or TRBV12-4, the J call TRBJ2-3; 9 bases fit TRBD2. Trimming at V came to 6 bases and at J to 2 bases, leaving 9 bases not matched to a gene. This CDR3 contains 16 residues. The CDR3 DNA sequence: TGTGCCAGCAGCCAACTCCTAGCGGGACCCACAGATACGCAGTATTTT. Its protein is CASSQLLAGPTDTQYF.

This clonotype was seen only once. The J gene is TRBJ1-1, the V gene TRBV7-8; D not certain. This CDR3 comprises 14 residues. V was pared by 4 bases and J by 0 bases, with 9 bases between. CDR1 and CDR2 (germline): SGHVS, FQNEAQ. CDR3 DNA sequence: TGTGCCAGCAGCTCCCCGGCAGTGAACACTGAAGCTTTCTTT. It translates to CASSSPAVNTEAFF.

This sequence joins TRBV23-1 and TRBJ2-5; 8 bases agree with TRBD2. TRBV23-1 is sorted into the ORF group, with uncertain function. The V and J ends lost 8 bases and 4 bases, in that order; junction bases with no gene match: 12. The CDR3 consists of 15 residues. In DNA, the CDR3 is TGCGCCAGCCCGATAGAGGGACTAGTCGGAGAGACCCAGTACTTC. This sequence encodes CASPIEGLVGETQYF.